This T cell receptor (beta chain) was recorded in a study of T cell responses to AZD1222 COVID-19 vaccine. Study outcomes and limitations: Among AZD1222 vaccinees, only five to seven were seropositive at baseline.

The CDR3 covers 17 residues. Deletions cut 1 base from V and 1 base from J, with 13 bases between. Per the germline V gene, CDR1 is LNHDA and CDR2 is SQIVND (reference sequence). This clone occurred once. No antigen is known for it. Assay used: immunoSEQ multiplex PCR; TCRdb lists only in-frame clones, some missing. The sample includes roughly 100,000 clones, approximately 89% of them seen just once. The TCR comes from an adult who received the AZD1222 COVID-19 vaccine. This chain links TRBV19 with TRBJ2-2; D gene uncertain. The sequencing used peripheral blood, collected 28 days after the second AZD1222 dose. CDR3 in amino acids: CASSIAPPELNTGELFF. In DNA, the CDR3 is TGTGCCAGTAGTATAGCCCCCCCAGAATTGAACACCGGGGAGCTGTTTTTT.